This T cell receptor (beta chain) was identified during a study of T cell repertoires in cytomegalovirus infection. TCRdb called the reads again in MiXCR, with one record for every CDR3 protein. The repertoire holds about 130,000 distinct CDR3 sequences, roughly 9% seen once, with 10% in the top ten. The CDR3 has 13 amino acids. Trimming took off 6 bases at V and 3 bases at J, with 14 bases between the two ends. Germline lookup yields CDR1 DFQATT and CDR2 SNEGSKA (reference sequence). The sequencing sample was made of PBMCs. This chain uses TRBV20-1 with TRBJ1-1, with D maybe TRBD1 (5 bases). The receptor comes from a human donor in good health (CMV status not recorded). Some clones in this sample may be carry-over from other donors' samples. The CDR3 DNA is TGCAGTGCCTGCCAGGGTAGTCACACTGAAGCTTTCTTT. This gives the protein CSACQGSHTEAFF.